The clone carrying this T cell receptor (beta chain) was seen ten or more times. As yet, its antigen is unknown. This sample is drawn from a study of human T cells and chemical hapten exposure. Looking at the study overall: The patch tests put 0.01% DPC on the skin of the upper back and were read 6 days later.

Unique molecular identifiers were affixed to discrete cDNA molecules within the library. TCRdb independently ran MiXCR on the RACE reads; one entry per CDR3 protein. The sample carries 110,000 or so distinct CDR3 sequences, 9% to 9.5% recorded once. Germline V gene sequence: CDR1 DFQATT, CDR2 SNEGSKA (reference sequence). The CDR3 length is 16 residues. Trimming pared 0 bases from V and 6 bases from J, leaving 20 bases between. Sample time point: patch test 2, 6 weeks after DPC sensitization. Treatment here: therapeutic diphenylcyclopropenone sensitization with weekly scalp DPC. In every case, blood was obtained before the patch test was applied. Overall study results and limits: No shift was seen in TCRs above 1 in 1000 frequency with DPC sensitization.

Sequences were derived from whole blood, sampled in connection with sensitization to the hapten diphenylcyclopropenone (DPC). This chain links TRBV20-1 with TRBJ1-1; no definite D call. The sequence derives from a woman aged 40 to 49 with alopecia areata. Some clones in this sample may be carry-over from other donors' samples. DNA for the CDR3: TGCAGTGCTAGAGATCGGCTAGGACCCCTTGGCCCTGAAGCTTTCTTT. As protein: CSARDRLGPLGPEAFF.